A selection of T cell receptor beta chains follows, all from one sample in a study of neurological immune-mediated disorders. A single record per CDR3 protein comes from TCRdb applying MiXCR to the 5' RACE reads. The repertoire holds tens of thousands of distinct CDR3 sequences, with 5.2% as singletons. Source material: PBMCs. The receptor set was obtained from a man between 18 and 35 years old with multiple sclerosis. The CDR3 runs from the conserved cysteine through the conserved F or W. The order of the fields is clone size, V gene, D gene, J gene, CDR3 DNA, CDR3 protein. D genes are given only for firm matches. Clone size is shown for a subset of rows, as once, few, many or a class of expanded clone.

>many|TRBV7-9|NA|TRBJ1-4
TGTGCCAGCAGCCAAAAACCGGGTTACGAAAAACTGTTTTTT
CASSQKPGYEKLFF
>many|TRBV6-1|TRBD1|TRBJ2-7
TGTGCCAGCAGGGACAACAGGGGTCTCGAGCAGTACTTC
CASRDNRGLEQYF
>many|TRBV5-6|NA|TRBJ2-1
TGTGCCAGCAGCTTCGGGACGAGGTACAATGAGCAGTTCTTC
CASSFGTRYNEQFF
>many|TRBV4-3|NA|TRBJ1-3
TGCGCCAGCAGCCAAGAGTTGTCCAGGACCTCTGGAAACACCATATATTTT
CASSQELSRTSGNTIYF
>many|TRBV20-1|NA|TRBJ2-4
TGCAGTGCTACGCTTCTCGGACCGTCAGTAGCCAAAAACATTCAGTACTTC
CSATLLGPSVAKNIQYF
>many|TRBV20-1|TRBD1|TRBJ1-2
TGCAGTGCTTTACAGGGGTATGGCTACACCTTC
CSALQGYGYTF
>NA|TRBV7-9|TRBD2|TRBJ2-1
TGTGCCAGCAGCTCCGGACTAGCGGCCATCCGTAGCTCCTACAATGAGCAGTTCTTC
CASSSGLAAIRSSYNEQFF
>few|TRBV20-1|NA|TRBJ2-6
TGCAGTGCTCGGACAGTCTCTGGGGCCAAAGTCCTGACTTTC
CSARTVSGAKVLTF
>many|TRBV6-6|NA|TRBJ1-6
TGTGCCAGCAGTTACCTTTCCGGGTTTGGTAGTAATTCACCCCTCCACTTT
CASSYLSGFGSNSPLHF
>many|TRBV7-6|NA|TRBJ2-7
TGTGCCAGCAGCCAGACAGGATCAGGCTTCTACGAGCAGTACTTC
CASSQTGSGFYEQYF
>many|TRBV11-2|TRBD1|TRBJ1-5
TGTGCCAGCAGCTTAAACTCAGGGGGCTTTCAGCCCCAGCATTTT
CASSLNSGGFQPQHF
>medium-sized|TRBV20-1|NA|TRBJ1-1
TGCAGTTCCTTGTGGGCAGACCCGAACACTGAAGCTTTCTTT
CSSLWADPNTEAFF
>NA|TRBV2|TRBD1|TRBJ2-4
TGTGCCAGCAGTGATCGGACAGGGACGGGAAAAATTCAGTACTTC
CASSDRTGTGKIQYF
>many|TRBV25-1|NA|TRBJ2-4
TGTGCCAGCAGTGAAATAGCCCATGGTGGGGCCAAAAACATTCAGTACTTC
CASSEIAHGGAKNIQYF
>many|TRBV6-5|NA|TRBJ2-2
TGTGCCAGCAGCCTAGTAAGAAACACCGGGGAGCTGTTTTTT
CASSLVRNTGELFF
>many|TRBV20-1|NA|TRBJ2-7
TGCAGTGCTAGAAAGGCAGGGCTCTCCTACGAGCAGTACTTC
CSARKAGLSYEQYF
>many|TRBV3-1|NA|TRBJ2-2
TGTGCCAGCAGCCAACTTGGGGCCGGGGAGCTGTTTTTT
CASSQLGAGELFF
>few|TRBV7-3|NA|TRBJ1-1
TGTGCCAGCAGCTTACAGGGAAAGAACACTGAAGCTTTCTTT
CASSLQGKNTEAFF
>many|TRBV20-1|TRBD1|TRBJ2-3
TGCAGTGCTAGAGATCCGGGTGGGACAGGGCTGACAGATACGCAGTATTTT
CSARDPGGTGLTDTQYF
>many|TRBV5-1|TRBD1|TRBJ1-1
TGCGCCAGCAGCTCGAGGACAGGGGCCGGCACTGAAGCTTTCTTT
CASSSRTGAGTEAFF
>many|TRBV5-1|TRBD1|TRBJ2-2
TGCGCCAGCAGCTGGGGACAGGCGGGCACCGGGGAGCTGTTTTTT
CASSWGQAGTGELFF
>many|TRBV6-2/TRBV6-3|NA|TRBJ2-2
TGTGCCAGCAGTATACAGCGCACCGGGGAGCTGTTTTTT
CASSIQRTGELFF
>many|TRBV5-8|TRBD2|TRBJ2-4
TGTGCCAGCAGCGCTCTAGCGGGGGGCATTCAGTACTTC
CASSALAGGIQYF
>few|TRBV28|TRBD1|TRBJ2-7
TGTGCCAGTGGTGGGACAGGGTCCTACGAGCAGTACTTC
CASGGTGSYEQYF
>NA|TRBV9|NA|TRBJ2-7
TGTGCCAGCAGCCCCCGTGAGGGTACGGCGGGGGCTATCTCCTACGAGCAGTACTTC
CASSPREGTAGAISYEQYF
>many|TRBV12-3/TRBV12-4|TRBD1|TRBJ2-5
TGTGCCAGCAGTCCCTATGACAGGGGGCAAGAGACCCAGTACTTC
CASSPYDRGQETQYF
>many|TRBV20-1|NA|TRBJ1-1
TGCAGTGCTAGGCGCGGGGAGAACACTGAAGCTTTCTTT
CSARRGENTEAFF
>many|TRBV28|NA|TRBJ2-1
TGTGCCAGCAGTACCTCCGGAGGGGGGGGATACAATGAGCAGTTCTTC
CASSTSGGGGYNEQFF
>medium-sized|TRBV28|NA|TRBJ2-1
TGTGCCAGCAGCCCCGGAGGGGGAGGGACCGCCTACAATGAGCAGTTCTTC
CASSPGGGGTAYNEQFF
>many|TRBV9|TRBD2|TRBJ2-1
TGTGCCAGCAGCGCGACTAGCGGGGGGTACAATGAGCAGTTCTTC
CASSATSGGYNEQFF
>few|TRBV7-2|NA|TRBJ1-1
TGTGCCAGCAGCCTGAGTCCGGGGGAGGACACTGAAGCTTTCTTT
CASSLSPGEDTEAFF
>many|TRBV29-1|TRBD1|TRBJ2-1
TGCAGCGGAAGGGACAGGGTTTCCTACAATGAGCAGTTCTTC
CSGRDRVSYNEQFF
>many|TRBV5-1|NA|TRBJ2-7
TGCGCCAGCAGCCCGGGACCCACCTACGAGCAGTACTTC
CASSPGPTYEQYF
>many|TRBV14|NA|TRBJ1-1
TGTGCCAGCAGCCAAGGGCGGGCGAGGACTGAAGCTTTCTTT
CASSQGRARTEAFF
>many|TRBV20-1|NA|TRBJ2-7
TGCAGTGCTAGCTCGACAGCCACCTACGAGCAGTACTTC
CSASSTATYEQYF
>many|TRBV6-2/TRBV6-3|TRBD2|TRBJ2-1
TGTGCCAGCAGTTACCTTAGCGGGAGAGGATACAATGAGCAGTTCTTC
CASSYLSGRGYNEQFF
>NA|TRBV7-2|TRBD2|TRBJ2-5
TGTGCCAGCAGCTTAGCCACTAGCGTCGCCGAGACCCAGTACTTC
CASSLATSVAETQYF
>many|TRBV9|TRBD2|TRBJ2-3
TGTGCCAGCAGCGTTCTAGCGGGGGGTGGGGATACGCAGTATTTT
CASSVLAGGGDTQYF
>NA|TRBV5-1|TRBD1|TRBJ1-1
TGCGCCAGCAGCTCAGGACAGGGAAAGCCTGAAGCTTTCTTT
CASSSGQGKPEAFF
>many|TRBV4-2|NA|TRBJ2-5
TGTGCCAGCAGCCAAGATCCGGCACAACTCAAAGAGACCCAGTACTTC
CASSQDPAQLKETQYF
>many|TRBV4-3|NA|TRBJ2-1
TGCGCCAGCAGCCAAGAGGCAGGGACGGCATACAATGAGCAGTTCTTC
CASSQEAGTAYNEQFF
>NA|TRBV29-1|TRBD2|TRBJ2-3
TGCAGCGTATCGGCTCGGACTACCGGACTAGCGAAAGATACGCAGTATTTT
CSVSARTTGLAKDTQYF
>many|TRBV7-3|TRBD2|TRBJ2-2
TGTGCCAGCAGCTTACGCGGGAGAGGGACCGGGGAGCTGTTTTTT
CASSLRGRGTGELFF
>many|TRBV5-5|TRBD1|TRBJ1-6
TGTGCCAGCAGCGGGACAGGGGTTAATTCACCCCTCCACTTT
CASSGTGVNSPLHF
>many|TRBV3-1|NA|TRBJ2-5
TGTGCCAGCAGCCACGAGGGGGAGACCCAGTACTTC
CASSHEGETQYF
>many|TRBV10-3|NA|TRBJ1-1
TGTGCCATCACCGACCAGGGCTTGAACACTGAAGCTTTCTTT
CAITDQGLNTEAFF
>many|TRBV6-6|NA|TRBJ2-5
TGTGCCAGCAGCGACTCGGCAACCCAAGAGACCCAGTACTTC
CASSDSATQETQYF
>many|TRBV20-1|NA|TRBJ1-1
TGCAGTGCGAGAGGGGGGCAGGACACTGAAGCTTTCTTT
CSARGGQDTEAFF
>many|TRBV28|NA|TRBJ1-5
TGTGCCAGCAGTGAGAGGTGGGGTCAGCCCCAGCATTTT
CASSERWGQPQHF
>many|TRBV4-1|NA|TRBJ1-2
TGCGCCAGCAGCCGCTTTATAGGGGGTGGGGGCTACACCTTC
CASSRFIGGGGYTF
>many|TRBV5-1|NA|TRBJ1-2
TGCGCCAGCAGCTTGTGGGCAGGGGTTGGCTACACCTTC
CASSLWAGVGYTF
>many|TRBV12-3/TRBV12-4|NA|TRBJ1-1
TGTGCCAGCAGTTTTTACGGCAGGGAGGGCACTGAAGCTTTCTTT
CASSFYGREGTEAFF
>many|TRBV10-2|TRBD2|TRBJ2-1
TGCGCCAGCAGGGAGGGACTAGCTGACAATGAGCAGTTCTTC
CASREGLADNEQFF
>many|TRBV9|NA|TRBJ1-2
TGTGCCAGCAGCGTAGGTGGGGGCAGAGCCTTAGGGGGCTACACCTTC
CASSVGGGRALGGYTF
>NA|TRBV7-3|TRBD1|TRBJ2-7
TGTGCCAGCAGCTTATGGGGTACCGGGACAGGAGGAACCTACGAGCAGTACTTC
CASSLWGTGTGGTYEQYF